This T cell receptor (beta chain) was sequenced for a study of blood T cell repertoires in COVID-19. The protocol was immunoSEQ multiplex PCR, while the TCRdb copy is restricted to in-frame clones and leaves out a portion. The sample holds about 80,000 clones, about four fifths seen once. Trimming shortened V by 5 bases and J by 6 bases, and 14 bases separated the two germline ends. CDR1 SGHNT and CDR2 YENEEA come from the germline V gene. The CDR3 extends over 13 amino acids. The V and J genes are TRBV11-3 and TRBJ2-7; a possible D gene is TRBD2 (6 bases). The origin of this receptor is a human donor in a cohort sampled during active COVID-19. Material for sequencing was peripheral blood. In DNA form, the CDR3 reads TGTGCCAGCAGCCTCGGAGGGACGACCGAGCAGTACGTC. It is translated as CASSLGGTTEQYV.